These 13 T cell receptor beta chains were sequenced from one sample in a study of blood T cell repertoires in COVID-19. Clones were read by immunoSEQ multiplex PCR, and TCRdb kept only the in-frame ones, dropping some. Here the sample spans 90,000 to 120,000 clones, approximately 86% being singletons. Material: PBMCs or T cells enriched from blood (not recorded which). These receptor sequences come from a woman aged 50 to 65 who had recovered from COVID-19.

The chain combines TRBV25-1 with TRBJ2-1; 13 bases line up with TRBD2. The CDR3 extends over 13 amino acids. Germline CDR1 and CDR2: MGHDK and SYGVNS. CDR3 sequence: CAAGLAGSIEQFF. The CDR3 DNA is TGTGCTGCGGGACTAGCGGGATCTATTGAGCAGTTCTTC.

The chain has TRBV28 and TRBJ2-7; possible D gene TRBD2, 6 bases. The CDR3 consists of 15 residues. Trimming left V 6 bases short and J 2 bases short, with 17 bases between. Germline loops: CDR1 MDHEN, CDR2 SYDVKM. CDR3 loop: CASSFRGTQAYEQYF. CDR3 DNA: TGTGCCAGCAGCTTCCGGGGGACTCAAGCCTACGAGCAGTACTTC.

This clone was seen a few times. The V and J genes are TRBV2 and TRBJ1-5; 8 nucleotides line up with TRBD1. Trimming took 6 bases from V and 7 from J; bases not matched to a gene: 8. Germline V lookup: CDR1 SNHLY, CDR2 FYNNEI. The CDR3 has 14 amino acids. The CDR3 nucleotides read TGTGCCAGCAGCCTCACAGGGGGTGAACAGCCCCAGCATTTT. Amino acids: CASSLTGGEQPQHF.

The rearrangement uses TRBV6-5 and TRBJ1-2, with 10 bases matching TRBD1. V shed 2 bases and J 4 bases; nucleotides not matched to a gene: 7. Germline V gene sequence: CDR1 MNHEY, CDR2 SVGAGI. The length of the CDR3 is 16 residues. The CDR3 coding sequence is TGTGCCAGCAGTTACGGTGGACAGGGGGAGATCTATGGCTACACCTTC. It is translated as CASSYGGQGEIYGYTF.

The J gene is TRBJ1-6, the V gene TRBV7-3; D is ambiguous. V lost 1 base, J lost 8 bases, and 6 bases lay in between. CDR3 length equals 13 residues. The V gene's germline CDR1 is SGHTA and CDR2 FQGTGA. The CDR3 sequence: CASSLNFDSPLHF. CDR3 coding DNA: TGTGCCAGCAGCTTAAATTTCGATTCACCCCTCCACTTT.

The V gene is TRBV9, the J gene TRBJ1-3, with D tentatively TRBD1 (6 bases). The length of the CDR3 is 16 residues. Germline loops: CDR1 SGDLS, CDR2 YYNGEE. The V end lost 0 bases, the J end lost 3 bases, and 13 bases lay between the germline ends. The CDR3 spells CASSVDLGAVGNTIYF. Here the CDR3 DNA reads TGTGCCAGCAGCGTAGATCTGGGGGCGGTTGGAAACACCATATATTTT.

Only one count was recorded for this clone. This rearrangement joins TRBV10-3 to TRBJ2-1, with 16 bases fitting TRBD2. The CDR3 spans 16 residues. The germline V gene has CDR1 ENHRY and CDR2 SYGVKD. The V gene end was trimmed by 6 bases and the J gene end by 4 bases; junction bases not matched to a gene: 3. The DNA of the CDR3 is TGTGCCATCAGGGGACTAGCGGGAGGGCTTTACAATGAGCAGTTCTTC. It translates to CAIRGLAGGLYNEQFF.

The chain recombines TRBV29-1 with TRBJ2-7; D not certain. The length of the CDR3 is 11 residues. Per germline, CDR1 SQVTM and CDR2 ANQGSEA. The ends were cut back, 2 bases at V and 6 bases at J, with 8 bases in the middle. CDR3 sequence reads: CSVEFVFEQYF. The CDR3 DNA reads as TGCAGCGTTGAATTCGTTTTCGAGCAGTACTTC.

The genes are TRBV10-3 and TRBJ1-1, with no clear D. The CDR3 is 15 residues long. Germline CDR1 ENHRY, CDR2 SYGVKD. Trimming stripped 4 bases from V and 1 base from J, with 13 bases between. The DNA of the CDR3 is TGTGCCATCAGTGGACCGGGATCCTCGAACACTGAAGCTTTCTTT. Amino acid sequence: CAISGPGSSNTEAFF.

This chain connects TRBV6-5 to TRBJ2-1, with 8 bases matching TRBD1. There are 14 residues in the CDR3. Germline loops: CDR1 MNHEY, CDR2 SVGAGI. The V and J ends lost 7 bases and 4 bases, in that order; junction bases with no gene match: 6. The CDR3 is CASTPGQGYNEQFF. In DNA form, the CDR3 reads TGTGCCAGCACCCCCGGACAGGGATACAATGAGCAGTTCTTC.

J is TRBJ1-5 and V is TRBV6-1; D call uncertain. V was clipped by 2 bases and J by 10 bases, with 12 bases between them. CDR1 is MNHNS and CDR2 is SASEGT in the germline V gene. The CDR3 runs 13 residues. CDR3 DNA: TGTGCCAGCAGTGAAATAACAGCGGCCCCCCAGCATTTT. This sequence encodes CASSEITAAPQHF.

Written as DNA, the CDR3 is TGTGCCAGCAGTTTCGACAGGGGCAATGAGCAGTTCTTC. It yields the protein CASSFDRGNEQFF. The V call is TRBV27, the J call TRBJ2-1; 8 bases are a match to TRBD1. Germline V gene sequence: CDR1 MNHEY, CDR2 SMNVEV (reference sequence). The CDR3 sequence is 13 residues long. V shed 3 bases, J shed 6 bases, and the junction held 1 base outside the gene matches.

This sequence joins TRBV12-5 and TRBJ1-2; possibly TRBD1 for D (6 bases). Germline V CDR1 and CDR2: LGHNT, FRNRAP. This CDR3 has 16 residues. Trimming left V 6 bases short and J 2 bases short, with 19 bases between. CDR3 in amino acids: CASGEHGGRNNYGYTF. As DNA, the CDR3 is TGTGCTAGTGGAGAACACGGGGGGCGCAACAACTATGGCTACACCTTC.